The T cell receptor (beta chain) described here comes from a study of memory CD4+ T cells and cytomegalovirus serostatus. The table lists this clone with a count of one. Its cognate antigen is unknown. Germline assignment: CDR1 SGHTS and CDR2 YDEGEE. The CDR3 has 15 residues. V lost 4 bases to trimming and J lost 0 bases, with 14 bases between them. Findings and limits, study-wide: CD4+ memory repertoires contained about two fifths of the roughly 150 reported CMV TCRbeta sequences.

The sort gate was single viable CD3+CD4+CD8-CD45RO+ cells for memory CD4+ T cells. The repertoire was sequenced with immunoSEQ multiplex PCR; TCRdb's copy has only in-frame clones and lacks some. The table has tens of thousands of clones, around 86% seen once; the top ten hold roughly 0.88%. The sequence derives from an adult in good health and CMV-seronegative. Sequencing was carried out using memory CD4+ T cells from blood. V gene TRBV5-8 combines with J gene TRBJ2-7; D is unclear. CDR3 in DNA: TGTGCCAGCAGCGTCGGGTTTGGGTCCTCCTACGAGCAGTACTTC. Amino acids: CASSVGFGSSYEQYF.